The sample holds a few counts of the clone carrying this T cell receptor beta chain. Antigen specificity is unknown. This record belongs to a study of post-analysis software for immune sequencing data. Background on the study: Several disease courses (relapsing-remitting, secondary progressive and progressive-relapsing) of multiple sclerosis were included. Findings and caveats of the study: About five TRBV segments were more frequent in patients than controls; TRBV5-6, TRBV5-1 and TRBV20-1 belonged to this group. F measure grouped same-batch samples tightly together. Compared against controls, patients with multiple sclerosis displayed significantly lower normalized Chao1 diversity.

Each TCR beta cDNA library carried unique molecular identifiers. When about 0.85 to 11 million T cells were used, they gave roughly 500,000 cDNA molecules. TCRdb re-derived calls from the PCR reads in MiXCR, one entry per CDR3 protein. Of more than 500,000 distinct CDR3 sequences in the sample, 30% to 40% were seen once. Trimming removed 6 bases from V and 5 bases from J, with 22 bases in between. This CDR3 contains 16 residues. This chain uses TRBV12-3 or TRBV12-4 with TRBJ1-2; D not certain. Sequenced material: blood. The TCR was taken from a girl younger than 18 with multiple sclerosis. In nucleotides, the CDR3 is TGTGCCAGCAGCCATGGGAACAAGGGAGGTCGTTATGGCTACACCTTC. As protein: CASSHGNKGGRYGYTF.